Presented here are 12 T cell receptor beta chains from one specimen sequenced in a study of blood T cell repertoires in COVID-19. The data were produced by immunoSEQ multiplex PCR, yet TCRdb's version contains in-frame clones alone and is incomplete. This sample has fewer than 200,000 clones, with about four fifths found just once. Source material: peripheral blood. The receptors come from an elderly woman with COVID-19, enrolled during active disease.

In this sample, this clone turned up a few times. CDR3 region: CASSDPGDPSTNEKLFF. The CDR3 DNA reads TGTGCCAGCAGTGATCCAGGGGACCCATCAACTAATGAAAAACTGTTTTTT. This chain connects TRBV6-1 to TRBJ1-4; possible D gene TRBD1, 6 bases. V was clipped by 3 bases and J by 0 bases, with 14 bases between them. The CDR3 is 17 amino acids. The V gene's germline CDR1 is MNHNS and CDR2 SASEGT.

The chain couples TRBV2 to TRBJ1-5; TRBD1 might be the D (5 bases). Germline CDR1 is SNHLY and CDR2 is FYNNEI. The V gene lost 0 bases and the J gene lost 6 bases, with 18 bases spanning the gap. This CDR3 spans 17 amino acids. Written as DNA, the CDR3 is TGTGCCAGCAGTGAAGCGCCCCGACAGCAGGGTGGTCAGCCCCAGCATTTT. It is translated as CASSEAPRQQGGQPQHF.

The V gene is TRBV5-6, the J gene TRBJ2-6; D uncertain. The CDR3 runs to 16 residues. The germline V gene encodes CDR1 SGHDT and CDR2 YYEEEE. The V end lost 3 bases, the J end lost 0 bases, and 10 bases lay between the germline ends. The CDR3 coding sequence is TGTGCCAGCAGCTCTCCGTCCAGCTCTGGGGCCAACGTCCTGACTTTC. This gives the protein CASSSPSSSGANVLTF.

The chain combines TRBV5-4 with TRBJ2-3, with 7 nucleotides matching TRBD2. CDR3 length equals 12 residues. Germline V gives CDR1 SGHNT, CDR2 YYREEE (reference sequence). J gave up 6 bases and V 9 bases, and 7 bases lay outside the gene matches. Written as DNA, the CDR3 is TGTGCCACCGCATGGGGGGGGGATACGCAGTATTTT. Translation gives CATAWGGDTQYF. Together with reference TRBV5-4 and TRBJ2-3, the CDR3 gives the full variable domain: ETGVTQSPTHLIKTRGQQVTLRCSSQSGHNTVSWYQQALGQGPQFIFQYYREEENGRGNFPPRFSGLQFPNYSSELNVNALELDDSALYLCATAWGGDTQYFGPGTRLTVL.

This clone was seen a single time. V and J are TRBV24-1 and TRBJ2-5, with TRBD1 identical over 7 bases. Germline values: CDR1 KGHDR, CDR2 SFDVKD. The CDR3 loop spans 15 amino acids. The J segment lost 5 bases and the V segment lost 4 bases, leaving 9 bases of the junction unmatched. CDR3: CATSETDRAGETQYF. The CDR3 DNA sequence: TGTGCCACCAGTGAGACCGACAGGGCTGGGGAGACCCAGTACTTC.

The table lists this clone with a few counts. This sequence joins TRBV19 and TRBJ2-3, with D perhaps matching TRBD2 (6 bases). V was pared by 7 bases and J by 4 bases, with 15 bases between. The CDR3 loop spans 14 amino acids. The germline gives CDR1 LNHDA, CDR2 SQIVND (reference sequence). The CDR3 DNA reads TGTGCCAGTAAGATCGGAGGGTCGGCAGATACGCAGTATTTT. Translated: CASKIGGSADTQYF.

V and J are TRBV24-1 and TRBJ2-1; D may be TRBD2 (5 bases). Germline CDR1 is KGHDR and CDR2 is SFDVKD. V was clipped by 8 bases and J by 4 bases, with 14 bases between them. The length of the CDR3 is 14 residues. The CDR3 nucleotides are TGTGCCACCAAAGGCGGGTCCCTTTACAATGAGCAGTTCTTC. Its translation is CATKGGSLYNEQFF.

The rearrangement joins TRBV5-5 to TRBJ2-3, with D unclear. CDR3 length: 13 residues. Trimming left V 8 bases short and J 3 bases short, with 13 bases between. Looked up from germline, CDR1 is SGHKS and CDR2 is YYEKEE (reference sequence). CDR3 DNA sequence: TGTGCCAGTATACCGCTGGCAACAGATACGCAGTATTTT. Translated: CASIPLATDTQYF.

The chain has TRBV27 and TRBJ2-7; TRBD2 aligns across 8 bases. Germline V gene lookup returns CDR1 MNHEY and CDR2 SMNVEV (reference sequence). The CDR3 is 17 amino acids. The V segment lost 4 bases and the J segment 6 bases; nucleotides outside the gene matches: 17. CDR3: CASSYNSFGAGGREQYF. CDR3 bases: TGTGCCAGCAGTTACAACAGCTTCGGGGCGGGAGGACGCGAGCAGTACTTC.

This clone occurred once. This chain links TRBV3-1 (or the pseudogene TRBV3-2) with TRBJ2-7; unclear D gene. Germline V gives CDR1 LGHDT, CDR2 YNNKEL (reference sequence). With 4 bases removed from V and 2 bases from J, the gap between germline ends came to 9 bases. This CDR3 region has 13 residues. The CDR3 DNA sequence: TGTGCCAGCAGCCCCTACGGTACCTACGAGCAGTACTTC. It yields the protein CASSPYGTYEQYF.

The chain uses TRBV2 and TRBJ2-3; D is unclear. The CDR3 length is 14 residues. V dropped 6 bases and J dropped 1 base, with 11 bases sitting between them. The germline V gene has CDR1 SNHLY and CDR2 FYNNEI. The CDR3 loop reads CASRGLEGTDTQYF. The CDR3 DNA sequence: TGTGCCAGCAGAGGATTAGAGGGCACAGATACGCAGTATTTT.

The J gene is TRBJ2-3, the V gene TRBV10-3; 15 positions match TRBD2. V shed 6 bases and J 1 base; nucleotides not matched to a gene: 5. CDR3 length: 17 residues. In germline, CDR1 is ENHRY, CDR2 SYGVKD. The CDR3 is CAIRGTSGGQGTDTQYF. The CDR3 DNA reads as TGTGCCATCAGGGGGACTAGCGGGGGGCAGGGCACAGATACGCAGTATTTT.